Below, 21 T cell receptor beta chains from the same sample are listed, as sequenced in a study of identical twins. MiXCR, applied by TCRdb to the 5' RACE reads, yields one record per CDR3 protein. The repertoire holds 1.5 million to 2 million distinct CDR3 sequences, with less than 35% as singletons. Specimen: cord blood. All receptors derive from a newborn girl in good health.

This clonotype was picked up many times. The rearrangement links TRBV20-1 to TRBJ1-2; D is uncertain. Deletions cut 4 bases from V and 4 bases from J, with 4 bases between. Per germline, CDR1 DFQATT and CDR2 SNEGSKA (reference sequence). The CDR3 runs 10 residues. The CDR3 sequence is CSAKSYGYTF. CDR3 DNA: TGCAGTGCTAAGAGCTATGGCTACACCTTC.

The rearrangement joins TRBV11-2 to TRBJ1-4, with D perhaps matching TRBD1 (5 bases). CDR1 SGHAT and CDR2 FQNNGV come from the germline V gene. Trimming removed 1 base at V and 10 bases at J, with 16 bases between. This CDR3 has 15 amino acids. The CDR3 nucleotides are TGTGCCAGCAGCTTAGTGGGAAGGCCTCAGGGAAAACTGTTTTTT. Amino acids: CASSLVGRPQGKLFF.

In this sample, this clonotype turned up many times. The gene calls are TRBV20-1 and TRBJ2-1; D unclear. This CDR3 spans 12 amino acids. Looked up from germline, CDR1 is DFQATT and CDR2 is SNEGSKA (reference sequence). The ends were cut back, 2 bases at V and 0 bases at J, with 2 bases in the middle. CDR3 DNA sequence: TGCAGTGCTAGACCCTCCTACAATGAGCAGTTCTTC. Amino acid sequence: CSARPSYNEQFF.

This chain connects TRBV6-1 to TRBJ2-7; D is undetermined. CDR1 is MNHNS and CDR2 is SASEGT in the germline V gene. V was trimmed by 5 bases and J by 4 bases, leaving 18 bases between them. This CDR3 spans 15 amino acids. The CDR3, as DNA: TGTGCCAGCAGTCCCCGAGGTGGGATGTATTACGAGCAGTACTTC. This translates into CASSPRGGMYYEQYF.

The V call is TRBV25-1, the J call TRBJ2-1; 8 bases fit TRBD2. The germline CDR1 and CDR2 sequences are MGHDK and SYGVNS. V shed 4 bases, J shed 9 bases, and the junction held 5 bases outside the gene matches. The CDR3 runs to 13 residues. CDR3 amino acids: CASSGAGGIEQFF. CDR3 in DNA: TGTGCCAGCAGTGGGGCGGGGGGTATTGAGCAGTTCTTC. The full variable domain, completed using reference TRBV25-1 and TRBJ2-1, is EADIYQTPRYLVIGTGKKITLECSQTMGHDKMYWYQQDPGMELHLIHYSYGVNSTEKGDLSSESTVSRIRTEHFPLTLESARPSHTSQYLCASSGAGGIEQFFGPGTRLTVL.

This chain joins TRBV28 and TRBJ2-1; 11 positions match TRBD2. Gene TRBJ2-7 matches the end of the DNA better, so the J call may be wrong. CDR3 length: 17 residues. Germline CDR1 is MDHEN and CDR2 is SYDVKM. The CDR3 DNA reads TGTGCCAGCAGTGCCCCGATAGCGGGAGGGATATACAATGAGCAGTACTTC. This translates into CASSAPIAGGIYNEQYF.

The V gene is TRBV10-1, the J gene TRBJ2-2, with a possible D match to TRBD2 (5 bases). Germline V CDR1 and CDR2: WNHNN, SYGVQD (reference sequence). The CDR3 sequence is 15 residues long. The V and J ends lost 4 bases and 0 bases respectively, with 9 bases between them. This CDR3 is CASSVGVPNTGELFF. In DNA form, the CDR3 reads TGCGCCAGCAGTGTCGGGGTCCCGAACACCGGGGAGCTGTTTTTT.

About this clonotype itself: This sequence may be a read error, since a much larger clone differs from it by one base. The chain carries TRBV29-1 and TRBJ2-3; no clear D gene. This CDR3 region has 12 residues. Germline CDR1 and CDR2: SQVTM and ANQGSEA. V was shortened by 3 bases and J by 5 bases, with 9 bases between the two germline ends. The CDR3 coding sequence is TGCAGCGTTGAGTCAAACATAGATACGCAGTATTTT. Its protein product is CSVESNIDTQYF.

The table lists this clonotype with a few counts. The chain employs TRBV4-2 and TRBJ2-7; 9 bases agree with TRBD2. CDR1 LGHNA and CDR2 YNFKEQ come from the germline V gene. This CDR3 has 16 amino acids. With 0 bases clipped from V and 3 bases from J, the junction kept 6 bases outside the gene matches. In DNA, the CDR3 is TGTGCCAGCAGCCAAGATCCCGGGACTAGCTACTACGAGCAGTACTTC. It specifies CASSQDPGTSYYEQYF.

This clonotype was seen a handful of times. This rearrangement joins TRBV28 to TRBJ1-1; D is perhaps TRBD1 (5 bases). CDR1 and CDR2 (germline): MDHEN, SYDVKM. The CDR3 is made up of 12 amino acids. Trimming pared 8 bases from V and 10 bases from J, leaving 17 bases between. The CDR3 region is CASGGRPLLAFF. The DNA for the CDR3 is TGTGCCAGCGGGGGTCGTCCCCTATTAGCTTTCTTT.

This clonotype was recorded at least ten times. This chain connects TRBV6-5 to TRBJ2-5, with a tentative D call TRBD1 (5 bases). Trimming removed 0 bases from V and 3 bases from J, with 11 bases in between. This CDR3 has 15 residues. CDR1 MNHEY and CDR2 SVGAGI come from the germline V gene. The CDR3, as DNA: TGTGCCAGCAGTTACTCGAGGCAGGGCAAAGAGACCCAGTACTTC. Amino acids: CASSYSRQGKETQYF.

This clonotype was picked up a small number of times. The chain carries TRBV3-1 and TRBJ2-3; D is possibly TRBD2 (5 bases). The V end lost 3 bases, the J end lost 2 bases, and 12 bases lay between the germline ends. This CDR3 spans 15 amino acids. CDR1 and CDR2 from the germline V gene are LGHDT and YNNKEL (reference sequence). The CDR3 DNA follows: TGTGCCAGCAGCCATCGGGGATGGAACACAGATACGCAGTATTTT. Protein sequence: CASSHRGWNTDTQYF.

This chain's CDR3 is CASRGGRGSYGYTF. The CDR3 bases are TGTGCCAGCAGGGGGGGCAGGGGGAGCTATGGCTACACCTTC. The V and J genes are TRBV12-3 or TRBV12-4 and TRBJ1-2, with 7 bases that match TRBD1. The CDR3 is 14 residues long. After removal of 6 bases from V and 4 bases from J, the junction contained 8 bases not matched to a gene.

Points on this clonotype: No DNA is shown, since the ends of the CDR3 on it are uncertain; the CDR3 is the one TCRdb lists. The CDR3 sequence: CSVLGRNTEAFFGQGSNQPQHF. The chain has TRBV29-1 and TRBJ1-5; the D call in the table, TRBD1, was not verified against the DNA. The CDR3 sequence runs 22 residues, both termini included. Germline V CDR1 and CDR2: SQVTM, ANQGSEA.

V gene TRBV20-1 combines with J gene TRBJ2-4; 9 nucleotides align to TRBD2. The last part of the DNA fits TRBJ2-7 better; the J call may be wrong. The germline V gene encodes CDR1 DFQATT and CDR2 SNEGSKA (reference sequence). CDR3 length: 15 residues. CDR3 residues: CSARVGTSPTYEQYF. The CDR3 nucleotides read TGCAGTGCTAGAGTAGGGACTAGCCCAACCTACGAGCAGTACTTC.

This clonotype was seen once. CDR3: CASSTEGTVNYGYTF. CDR3 bases: TGTGCCAGCAGCACAGAAGGGACAGTGAACTATGGCTACACCTTC. The rearrangement uses TRBV7-2 and TRBJ1-2, with 7 positions matching TRBD1. V gave up 5 bases and J gave up 2 bases; unmatched junction bases: 8. CDR3 length equals 15 residues. CDR1 SGHTA and CDR2 FQGNSA come from the germline V gene.

The chain joins TRBV10-2 to TRBJ2-1, with D possibly being TRBD1 (6 bases). CDR1 is WSHSY and CDR2 is SAAADI in the germline V gene. The germline V and J ends were trimmed by 6 bases and 5 bases, with 20 bases remaining between them. The CDR3 is 16 residues long. The CDR3: CASSADEWGRNNEQFF. As DNA, the CDR3 is TGCGCCAGCAGCGCAGATGAGTGGGGGCGGAACAATGAGCAGTTCTTC.

The CDR3 DNA reads as TGCAGCCTAGGGAGGGGGCCTTACAATGAGCAGTACTTC. It yields the protein CSLGRGPYNEQYF. The chain links TRBV29-1 to TRBJ2-1, with D perhaps assigned TRBD1 or TRBD2 (7 bases each). The J call may be wrong; the DNA end is better matched by TRBJ2-7. The CDR3 sequence is 13 residues long. Germline V gene lookup returns CDR1 SQVTM and CDR2 ANQGSEA.

There are a few counts of this clonotype. This rearrangement joins TRBV20-1 to TRBJ2-1; 16 bases fit TRBD2. Germline values: CDR1 DFQATT, CDR2 SNEGSKA (reference sequence). The CDR3 has 16 residues. J was trimmed by 5 bases and V by 5 bases; bases with no gene match: 6. The DNA for the CDR3 is TGCAGTGCTCGGCCGGGACTAGCGGGAGGGGACAATGAGCAGTTCTTC. This sequence encodes CSARPGLAGGDNEQFF.

Of note for this clonotype: A single base separates this from a much larger clone, so it may be a read error. The V call is TRBV11-1, the J call TRBJ2-5, with TRBD1 matching over 7 bases. There are 15 residues in the CDR3. The germline CDR1 and CDR2 sequences are SGHAT and FQDESV (reference sequence). CDR3 DNA: TGTGCCAGCAGCTTCTTCGGGACAGTTCAAGGGACCCAGTACTTC. It codes for CASSFFGTVQGTQYF.

This chain joins TRBV4-1 and TRBJ2-3; 7 nucleotides align to TRBD1. V lost 1 base and J lost 2; bases outside the gene matches: 6. Germline V lookup: CDR1 MGHRA, CDR2 YSYEKL. This CDR3 has 16 amino acids. The CDR3 nucleotides read TGCGCCAGCAGCCAAGGGGACAGACCGGTCACAGATACGCAGTATTTT. This sequence encodes CASSQGDRPVTDTQYF.